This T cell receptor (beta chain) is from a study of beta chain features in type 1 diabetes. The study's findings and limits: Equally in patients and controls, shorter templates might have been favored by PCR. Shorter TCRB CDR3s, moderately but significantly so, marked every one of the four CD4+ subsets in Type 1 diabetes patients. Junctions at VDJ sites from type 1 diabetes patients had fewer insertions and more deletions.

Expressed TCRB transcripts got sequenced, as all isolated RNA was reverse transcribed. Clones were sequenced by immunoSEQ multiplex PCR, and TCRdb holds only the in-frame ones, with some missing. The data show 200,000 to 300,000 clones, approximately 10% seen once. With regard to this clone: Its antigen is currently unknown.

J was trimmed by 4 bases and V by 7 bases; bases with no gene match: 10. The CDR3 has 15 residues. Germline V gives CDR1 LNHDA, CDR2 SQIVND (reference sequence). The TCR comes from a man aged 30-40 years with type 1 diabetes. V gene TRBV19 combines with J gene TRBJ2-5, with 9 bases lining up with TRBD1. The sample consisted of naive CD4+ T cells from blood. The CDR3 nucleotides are TGTGCCAGTACCACAGGGGGACAGGGTAGAGAGACCCAGTACTTC. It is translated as CASTTGGQGRETQYF.